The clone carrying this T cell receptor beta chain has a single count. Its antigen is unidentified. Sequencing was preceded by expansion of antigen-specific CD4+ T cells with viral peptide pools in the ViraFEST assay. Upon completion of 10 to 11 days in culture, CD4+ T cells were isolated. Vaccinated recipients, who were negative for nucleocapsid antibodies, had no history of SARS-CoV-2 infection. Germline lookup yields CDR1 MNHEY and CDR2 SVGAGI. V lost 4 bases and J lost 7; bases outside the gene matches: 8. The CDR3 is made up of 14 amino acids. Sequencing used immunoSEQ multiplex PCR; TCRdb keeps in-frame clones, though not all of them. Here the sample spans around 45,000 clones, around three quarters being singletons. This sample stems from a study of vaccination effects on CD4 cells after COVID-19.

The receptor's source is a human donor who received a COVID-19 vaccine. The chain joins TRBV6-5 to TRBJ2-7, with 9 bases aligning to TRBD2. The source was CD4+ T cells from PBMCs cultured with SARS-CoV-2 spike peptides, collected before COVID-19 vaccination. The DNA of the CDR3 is TGTGCCAGCAGTTTAGGGGGCGCGGGAGGGGAGCAGTACGTC. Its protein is CASSLGGAGGEQYV.